The next 8 T cell receptor beta chains were all read from a single sample in a study of blood T cell repertoires in COVID-19. Method: immunoSEQ multiplex PCR; TCRdb's copy keeps in-frame clones and lacks some. This table holds some 120,000 clones, almost 85% found once. Input material: peripheral blood. These receptors originate from a human donor in a cohort sampled during active COVID-19.

The chain recombines TRBV11-1 with TRBJ2-7; TRBD2 matches 9 bases. Germline assignment: CDR1 SGHAT and CDR2 FQDESV (reference sequence). The CDR3 contains 14 residues. J lost 5 bases, V lost 5 bases, and 7 bases had no gene match. CDR3 sequence (DNA): TGTGCCAGCAGCGCGAAAGCGGGGGGCCACGAGCAGTACTTC. Its protein is CASSAKAGGHEQYF.

This clone was seen only once. CDR3 DNA: TGCAGCGTTGAACAGGCCCCTACTCAAGAGACCCAGTACTTC. It specifies CSVEQAPTQETQYF. The J gene is TRBJ2-5, the V gene TRBV29-1, with unresolved D. From germline, CDR1 is SQVTM and CDR2 ANQGSEA. CDR3 length: 14 residues. V lost 2 bases to trimming and J lost 2 bases, with 12 bases between them.

The J gene is TRBJ2-5, the V gene TRBV4-1; 9 positions match TRBD1. V shed 2 bases, J shed 9 bases, and the junction held 13 bases outside the gene matches. The CDR3 loop spans 16 amino acids. In germline, CDR1 is MGHRA, CDR2 YSYEKL. This CDR3 is CASSQLPGVGQGSQYF. The CDR3 nucleotides are TGCGCCAGCAGCCAACTGCCTGGGGTAGGACAGGGGTCCCAGTACTTC.

J is TRBJ1-1 and V is TRBV7-8; a weak D match, TRBD1 (6 bases). The germline CDR1 and CDR2 sequences are SGHVS and FQNEAQ. With 6 bases removed from V and 12 bases from J, the gap between germline ends came to 17 bases. This CDR3 is built from 12 residues. The CDR3 reads CASSSPGTHPFF. The CDR3 DNA reads as TGTGCCAGCAGTTCCCCCGGGACACATCCTTTCTTT.

V usage is TRBV5-5 and J usage is TRBJ1-2; possible D gene TRBD1, 6 bases. There are 13 residues in the CDR3. Trimming cost V 4 bases and J 4 bases, with 11 bases left between them. From germline, CDR1 is SGHKS and CDR2 YYEKEE (reference sequence). The CDR3 region has the DNA TGTGCCAGCAGCCTGGGAGGGGGCTATGGCTACACCTTC. Its protein product is CASSLGGGYGYTF.

In this sample, this clone turned up a few times. The chain couples TRBV7-8 to TRBJ2-5, with 8 positions matching TRBD2. There are 18 residues in the CDR3. Per the germline V gene, CDR1 is SGHVS and CDR2 is FQNEAQ. Trimming removed 5 bases from V and 0 bases from J; junction bases left unmatched: 14. CDR3 residues: CASSPTLGIAGYQETQYF. The CDR3 region has the DNA TGTGCCAGCAGCCCGACGTTGGGTATAGCGGGGTACCAAGAGACCCAGTACTTC.

The table lists this clone with a count of one. The rearrangement uses TRBV30 and TRBJ1-6, with 7 nucleotides matching TRBD1. CDR3 size: 15 residues. Trimming removed 0 bases from V and 9 bases from J; junction bases left unmatched: 8. Germline lookup yields CDR1 GTSNPN and CDR2 SVGIG (reference sequence). CDR3 protein: CAWSVLRGRVSPLHF. In DNA form, the CDR3 reads TGTGCCTGGAGTGTACTGAGGGGGCGGGTTTCACCCCTCCACTTT.

A few counts support this clone. The chain combines TRBV7-8 with TRBJ2-7; 9 nucleotides match TRBD1. Trimming removed 4 bases from V and 3 bases from J; junction bases left unmatched: 7. The V gene's germline CDR1 is SGHVS and CDR2 FQNEAQ. The CDR3 spans 15 residues. The CDR3 is CASSYRRDRDYEQYF. CDR3 in DNA: TGTGCCAGCAGCTACCGACGGGACAGGGACTACGAGCAGTACTTC.